This TCR beta chain appears in the sequencing data of a study of CD8+CD57+ T cells in acquired aplastic anemia. Findings of the study overall: Patients were compared with controls for CD8+ Simpson's diversity, and no significant difference emerged.

Template material for TCR beta VDJ and CDR3 profiling consisted of genomic DNA. Via MiXCR, TCRdb re-called the reads, giving one row per CDR3 protein. The sample gives approximately 200,000 distinct CDR3 sequences, about half of which show up once; 15% to 20% is in the top ten. Regarding this clonotype: Its target is not known.

Sequencing involved patients with CD8+CD57+ cell expansion previously shown by flow cytometry. Acquired aplastic anemia of severe grade affected all patients. Patients had received no therapy at the time of blood sampling. The sample comprised sorted CD4+, CD8+, or CD8+CD57+ T cells (not recorded which) from PBMCs. The sequence was collected from a human donor with aplastic anemia.

In DNA form, the CDR3 reads TGTGCCAGCAGTTACTTCTTCCCTGGAAACACCATATATTTT. This sequence encodes CASSYFFPGNTIYF. The chain combines TRBV6-7 with TRBJ1-3; D remains unclear. TRBV6-7 carries the ORF label, with uncertain function. V lost 1 base and J 2 bases, leaving 6 bases between the germline ends. The CDR3 has 14 residues.